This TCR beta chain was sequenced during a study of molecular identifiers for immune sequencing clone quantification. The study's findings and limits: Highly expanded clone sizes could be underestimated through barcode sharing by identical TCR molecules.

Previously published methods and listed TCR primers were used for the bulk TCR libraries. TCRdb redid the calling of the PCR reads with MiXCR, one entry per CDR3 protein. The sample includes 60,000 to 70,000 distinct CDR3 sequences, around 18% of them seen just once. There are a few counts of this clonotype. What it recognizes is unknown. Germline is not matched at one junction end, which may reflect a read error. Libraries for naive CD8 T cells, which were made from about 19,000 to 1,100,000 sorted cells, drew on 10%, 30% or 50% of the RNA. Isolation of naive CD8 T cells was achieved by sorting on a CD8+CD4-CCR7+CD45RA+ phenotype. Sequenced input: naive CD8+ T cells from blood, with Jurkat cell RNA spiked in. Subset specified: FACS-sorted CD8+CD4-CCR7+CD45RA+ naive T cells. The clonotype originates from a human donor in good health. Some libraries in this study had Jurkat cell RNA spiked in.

In DNA, the CDR3 is TGTGCCAGCAGTTATGGGGAGAATGAAGCTCTCTTT. This codes for CASSYGENEALF. The chain is built from TRBV6-5 and TRBJ1-1; D unresolved. The V gene's germline CDR1 is MNHEY and CDR2 SVGAGI. The CDR3 covers 12 residues.